Listed below are T cell receptor beta chains from one sample, sequenced in a study of blood T cell repertoires in COVID-19. Sequencing used immunoSEQ multiplex PCR; TCRdb keeps in-frame clones, though not all of them. The table includes 150,000 to 200,000 clones, about four fifths detected once. The sequenced sample consisted of PBMCs or T cells enriched from blood (not recorded which). The receptors come from a woman aged 60-70 years who had recovered from COVID-19. Both conserved end residues are part of each CDR3. The order of the fields is V gene, clone size, D gene, J gene, CDR3 DNA, CDR3 protein. A D gene is named only where the DNA matches it firmly. Size values are once, few and many counts, or a class for expanded clones, and some rows have none.

V gene: TRBV21-1
clone size: NA
D gene: NA
J gene: TRBJ2-5
CDR3 DNA: TGTGCCAGCAGCAACGGCAGGGTACAGAGGGAGACCCAGTACTTC
CDR3 protein: CASSNGRVQRETQYF

V gene: TRBV21-1
clone size: NA
D gene: NA
J gene: TRBJ2-7
CDR3 DNA: TGTGCCAGCAGCACCGGGTTGACAGGGTGGGTAAGCGAGCAGTACTTC
CDR3 protein: CASSTGLTGWVSEQYF

V gene: TRBV6-5
clone size: NA
D gene: NA
J gene: TRBJ2-7
CDR3 DNA: TGTGCCAGCAGTTACTCAACAGGGAACTACGAGCAGTACTTC
CDR3 protein: CASSYSTGNYEQYF

V gene: TRBV6-1
clone size: once
D gene: NA
J gene: TRBJ1-2
CDR3 DNA: TGTGCCAGCAGTGAAGGGACAGCTTACTATGGCTACACCTTC
CDR3 protein: CASSEGTAYYGYTF

V gene: TRBV4-1
clone size: NA
D gene: TRBD1
J gene: TRBJ2-5
CDR3 DNA: TGCGCCAGCAGCCAAGGGCTTCCAGGGACAGGGGGGTCGGAGACCCAGTACTTC
CDR3 protein: CASSQGLPGTGGSETQYF

V gene: TRBV5-1
clone size: NA
D gene: TRBD1
J gene: TRBJ1-6
CDR3 DNA: TGCGCCAGCAGCCAAGGACAGGGAGGCAATTCACCCCTCCACTTT
CDR3 protein: CASSQGQGGNSPLHF

V gene: TRBV25-1
clone size: NA
D gene: NA
J gene: TRBJ1-5
CDR3 DNA: TGTGCCAGCAGTGTCGGGGGGGGCCCTGGGCCCCAGCATTTT
CDR3 protein: CASSVGGGPGPQHF

V gene: TRBV29-1
clone size: NA
D gene: NA
J gene: TRBJ1-2
CDR3 DNA: TGCAGCGTTGAACTCACGGGTGGCTACACCTTC
CDR3 protein: CSVELTGGYTF

V gene: TRBV29-1
clone size: NA
D gene: TRBD1
J gene: TRBJ2-2
CDR3 DNA: TGCAGCGTTGAAGACAGGACAGGGACCGGGGAGCTGTTTTTT
CDR3 protein: CSVEDRTGTGELFF

V gene: TRBV19
clone size: NA
D gene: TRBD1
J gene: TRBJ2-7
CDR3 DNA: TGTGCCAGTAGTACGAAGACAGGGGAAACCTACGAGCAGTACTTC
CDR3 protein: CASSTKTGETYEQYF

V gene: TRBV14
clone size: NA
D gene: TRBD2
J gene: TRBJ2-1
CDR3 DNA: TGTGCCAGCAGCCAGGTACTAGCGGGGGACAATGAGCAGTTCTTC
CDR3 protein: CASSQVLAGDNEQFF

V gene: TRBV12-3/TRBV12-4
clone size: NA
D gene: NA
J gene: TRBJ2-7
CDR3 DNA: TGTGCCAGCAGTTTAGCGGGGCCCTACGAGCAGTACTTC
CDR3 protein: CASSLAGPYEQYF

V gene: TRBV6-5
clone size: NA
D gene: NA
J gene: TRBJ1-2
CDR3 DNA: TGTGCCAGCAGTTACCCCCAGGGCTATGGCTACACCTTC
CDR3 protein: CASSYPQGYGYTF

V gene: TRBV18
clone size: NA
D gene: NA
J gene: TRBJ2-1
CDR3 DNA: TGTGCCAGCTCACCAGGACAGGCCGGGGGAGGTTACAATGAGCAGTTCTTC
CDR3 protein: CASSPGQAGGGYNEQFF

V gene: TRBV5-1
clone size: few
D gene: TRBD1
J gene: TRBJ1-4
CDR3 DNA: TGCGCCAGCAGCCCCGACAGGGCTGAAAAACTGTTTTTT
CDR3 protein: CASSPDRAEKLFF

V gene: TRBV6-4
clone size: NA
D gene: TRBD2
J gene: TRBJ2-1
CDR3 DNA: TGTGCCAGCAGTGTGGCTAGCGGGGGGGCCTCCTACAATGAGCAGTTCTTC
CDR3 protein: CASSVASGGASYNEQFF

V gene: TRBV7-9
clone size: NA
D gene: TRBD1
J gene: TRBJ2-7
CDR3 DNA: TGTGCCAGCAGCCCCATTACCGGGACAGGGGCCTACGAGCAGTACTTC
CDR3 protein: CASSPITGTGAYEQYF

V gene: TRBV7-3
clone size: NA
D gene: NA
J gene: TRBJ2-5
CDR3 DNA: TGTGCCAGCAGCTTGGGGGCTGGGGAGACCCAGTACTTC
CDR3 protein: CASSLGAGETQYF

V gene: TRBV6-6
clone size: NA
D gene: TRBD1
J gene: TRBJ1-2
CDR3 DNA: TGTGCCAGCAGTCTAATCGGGACAGGCAATGGCTACACCTTC
CDR3 protein: CASSLIGTGNGYTF

V gene: TRBV6-1
clone size: NA
D gene: NA
J gene: TRBJ1-6
CDR3 DNA: TGTGCCAGCAGTGATAGGAGGAGTGTTTATAATTCACCCCTCCACTTT
CDR3 protein: CASSDRRSVYNSPLHF

V gene: TRBV3-1/TRBV3-2
clone size: NA
D gene: TRBD2
J gene: TRBJ2-1
CDR3 DNA: TGTGCCAGCAGCGGACTAGCGGGGGGAGAGCAGTTCTTC
CDR3 protein: CASSGLAGGEQFF

V gene: TRBV6-1
clone size: NA
D gene: NA
J gene: TRBJ1-1
CDR3 DNA: TGTGCCAGCAGTGATCTAGGTTCGCCAGTATCGAACACTGAAGCTTTCTTT
CDR3 protein: CASSDLGSPVSNTEAFF

V gene: TRBV24-1
clone size: NA
D gene: TRBD1
J gene: TRBJ2-2
CDR3 DNA: TGTGCCACCAGTGACGCCAGGGGACAGGCCGGGGAGCTGTTTTTT
CDR3 protein: CATSDARGQAGELFF

V gene: TRBV6-5
clone size: NA
D gene: TRBD1
J gene: TRBJ2-5
CDR3 DNA: TGTGCCAGCAGGGGGACAGGAACCCAAGAGACCCAGTACTTC
CDR3 protein: CASRGTGTQETQYF

V gene: TRBV7-2
clone size: few
D gene: TRBD1
J gene: TRBJ2-2
CDR3 DNA: TGTGCCAGCAGGTGGATAGGGACAGGGGGCACCGGGGAGCTGTTTTTT
CDR3 protein: CASRWIGTGGTGELFF

V gene: TRBV6-6
clone size: few
D gene: TRBD1
J gene: TRBJ1-2
CDR3 DNA: TGTGCCAGCAGTTCCCACTTGGACAGGGTAGGGTACACCTTC
CDR3 protein: CASSSHLDRVGYTF

V gene: TRBV7-9
clone size: NA
D gene: TRBD1
J gene: TRBJ1-2
CDR3 DNA: TGTGCCAGCAGCCCCAGGACAGGAAAAGCCTATGGCTACACCTTC
CDR3 protein: CASSPRTGKAYGYTF

V gene: TRBV19
clone size: NA
D gene: NA
J gene: TRBJ1-1
CDR3 DNA: TGTGCCAGTAGTATCAAGGCAGGGCCCACTGAAGCTTTCTTT
CDR3 protein: CASSIKAGPTEAFF

V gene: TRBV5-4
clone size: NA
D gene: TRBD2
J gene: TRBJ2-2
CDR3 DNA: TGTGCCAGCAGCCCAAAGACTAGCGGGGGGACTGCGAACACCGGGGAGCTGTTTTTT
CDR3 protein: CASSPKTSGGTANTGELFF

V gene: TRBV29-1
clone size: NA
D gene: TRBD1
J gene: TRBJ1-3
CDR3 DNA: TGCAGCGTTGAGGGGACAGCCTCGGGTTCCATAGGCACCATATATTTT
CDR3 protein: CSVEGTASGSIGTIYF

V gene: TRBV18
clone size: NA
D gene: NA
J gene: TRBJ2-7
CDR3 DNA: TGTGCCAGCTCACTAACCGGTGGAGAGCTACTTCAAGGGGTCTCCCGTACTATCCACGAGCAGTACTTC
CDR3 protein: CASSLTGGELLQGVSRTIHEQYF

V gene: TRBV14
clone size: few
D gene: TRBD1
J gene: TRBJ1-2
CDR3 DNA: TGTGCCAGCAGCCCGAGGGACAGGGCATCGCCTAACTATGGCTACACCTTC
CDR3 protein: CASSPRDRASPNYGYTF

V gene: TRBV7-8
clone size: NA
D gene: NA
J gene: TRBJ1-5
CDR3 DNA: TGTGCCAGCAGCCTGAGCCCCTGGGAGGGAAGCAATCAGCCCCAGCATTTT
CDR3 protein: CASSLSPWEGSNQPQHF

V gene: TRBV19
clone size: NA
D gene: NA
J gene: TRBJ1-5
CDR3 DNA: TGTGCCAGTAGTATAGCAGGGAAGGCTCCCCAGCATTTT
CDR3 protein: CASSIAGKAPQHF

V gene: TRBV5-1
clone size: NA
D gene: NA
J gene: TRBJ2-7
CDR3 DNA: TGCGCCAGCAGCTTGGCCGATCCGGGTCGCGAGCAGTACTTC
CDR3 protein: CASSLADPGREQYF

V gene: TRBV19
clone size: NA
D gene: TRBD1
J gene: TRBJ2-7
CDR3 DNA: TGTGCCAGTAGTCCACAGGGGGCTGAAGACGAGCAGTACTTC
CDR3 protein: CASSPQGAEDEQYF

V gene: TRBV23-1
clone size: NA
D gene: NA
J gene: TRBJ2-7
CDR3 DNA: TGCGCCAGCAGCCCCAACATAACATGCTACGAGCAGTACTTC
CDR3 protein: CASSPNITCYEQYF

V gene: TRBV7-2
clone size: NA
D gene: NA
J gene: TRBJ1-6
CDR3 DNA: TGTGCCAGCAGCGAGGAGGGGGGGGCGAGTTCACCCCTCCACTTT
CDR3 protein: CASSEEGGASSPLHF

V gene: TRBV30
clone size: NA
D gene: TRBD2
J gene: TRBJ2-5
CDR3 DNA: TGTGCCTGGAGTGTGCGGGGGCAAGAGACCCAGTACTTC
CDR3 protein: CAWSVRGQETQYF

V gene: TRBV3-1/TRBV3-2
clone size: NA
D gene: NA
J gene: TRBJ2-3
CDR3 DNA: TGTGCCAGCAGCCAAGGAGGGAAGAGGAGTGCAGATACGCAGTATTTT
CDR3 protein: CASSQGGKRSADTQYF

V gene: TRBV27
clone size: NA
D gene: NA
J gene: TRBJ1-4
CDR3 DNA: TGTGCCAGCAGTTTCAGTGCAACTAATGAAAAACTGTTTTTT
CDR3 protein: CASSFSATNEKLFF

V gene: TRBV29-1
clone size: NA
D gene: TRBD2
J gene: TRBJ2-5
CDR3 DNA: TGCAGCGTTTTGGCGGGGGGCGAGACCCAGTACTTC
CDR3 protein: CSVLAGGETQYF

V gene: TRBV5-6
clone size: NA
D gene: NA
J gene: TRBJ1-2
CDR3 DNA: TGTGCCAGCAGCTTGGGACAGACTGATGGCTACACCTTC
CDR3 protein: CASSLGQTDGYTF

V gene: TRBV5-6
clone size: few
D gene: NA
J gene: TRBJ2-1
CDR3 DNA: TGTGCCAGCAGCTTCCAGTCCCTAGCAGTGAATGAGCAGTTCTTC
CDR3 protein: CASSFQSLAVNEQFF

V gene: TRBV4-1
clone size: NA
D gene: NA
J gene: TRBJ2-5
CDR3 DNA: TGCGCCAGCAGCCAAGAGCGCCAGGGTACGACCCAGTACTTC
CDR3 protein: CASSQERQGTTQYF

V gene: TRBV19
clone size: NA
D gene: TRBD1
J gene: TRBJ1-5
CDR3 DNA: TGTGCCAGTAGTTGGGACAGGGGAAATCAGCCCCAGCATTTT
CDR3 protein: CASSWDRGNQPQHF

V gene: TRBV5-4
clone size: NA
D gene: NA
J gene: TRBJ2-3
CDR3 DNA: TGTGCCAGCAGCTTTGGCTCGCGGGATACGCAGTATTTT
CDR3 protein: CASSFGSRDTQYF